The entry below gives a single T cell receptor beta chain sequence along with its context. Its specificity is unknown. Donors consisted of healthy bone marrow donors. With 60 Vbeta and 13 Jbeta primers, the PCR was carried out. Sequencing was performed with immunoSEQ multiplex PCR; in TCRdb, only in-frame clones are kept and a portion is missing. The sample lists fewer than 150,000 clones, over 65% seen once, with roughly 2.6% in the top ten. The data are from a study of cytomegalovirus exposure and HLA in healthy donors. The overall study: Caucasian-associated ancestry cluster membership applied to about 83% of around 400 genotyped donors. The study, taken as a whole, reports: Some V segments, TRBV6-2 and TRBV6-3 among them, were indistinguishable and were therefore excluded. Accurate prediction of most subjects' HLA-A and HLA-B alleles from TCR beta sequences was reported.

There are 13 residues in the CDR3. Germline CDR1 is SNHLY and CDR2 is FYNNEI. V lost 5 bases, J lost 0 bases, and 8 bases lay in between. This chain uses TRBV2 with TRBJ2-7; D ambiguous. This TCR was sampled from a woman aged 18-29 years in good health and CMV-seronegative. The sequenced material came from PBMCs. The CDR3 nucleotides are TGTGCCAGCAGTTCAGGCGTCTCCTACGAGCAGTACTTC. Its translation is CASSSGVSYEQYF.